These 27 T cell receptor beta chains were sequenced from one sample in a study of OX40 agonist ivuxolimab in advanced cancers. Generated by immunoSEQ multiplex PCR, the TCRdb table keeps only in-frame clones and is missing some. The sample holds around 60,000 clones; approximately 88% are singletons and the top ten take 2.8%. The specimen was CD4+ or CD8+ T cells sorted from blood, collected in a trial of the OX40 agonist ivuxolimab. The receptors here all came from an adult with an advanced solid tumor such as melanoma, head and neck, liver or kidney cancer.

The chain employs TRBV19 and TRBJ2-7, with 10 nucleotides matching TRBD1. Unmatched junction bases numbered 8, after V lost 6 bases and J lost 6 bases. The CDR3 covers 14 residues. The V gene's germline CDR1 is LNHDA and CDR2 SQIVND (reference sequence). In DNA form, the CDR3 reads TGTGCCAGTAGCGGACAGGGGGTGTCGAGCGAGCAGTACTTC. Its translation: CASSGQGVSSEQYF.

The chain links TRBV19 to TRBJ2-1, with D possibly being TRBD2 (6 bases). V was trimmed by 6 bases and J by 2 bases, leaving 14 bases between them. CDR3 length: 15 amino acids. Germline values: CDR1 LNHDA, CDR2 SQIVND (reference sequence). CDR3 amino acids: CASRKGGVAYNEQFF. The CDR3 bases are TGTGCCAGTAGAAAAGGAGGGGTGGCCTACAATGAGCAGTTCTTC.

The CDR3 protein is CASSEGLAEETQYF. The CDR3 DNA is TGTGCCAGCAGCGAGGGACTAGCGGAAGAGACCCAGTACTTC. V and J are TRBV7-2 and TRBJ2-5; 11 nucleotides match TRBD2. Trimming cost V 5 bases and J 3 bases; bases outside gene matches: 2. Germline CDR1 is SGHTA and CDR2 is FQGNSA. This CDR3 is 14 amino acids long.

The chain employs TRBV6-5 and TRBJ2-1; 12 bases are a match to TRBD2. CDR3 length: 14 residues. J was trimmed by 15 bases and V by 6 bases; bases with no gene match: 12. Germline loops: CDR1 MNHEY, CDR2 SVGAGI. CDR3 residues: CASRKGGLAGGPFF. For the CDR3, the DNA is TGTGCCAGCAGGAAAGGCGGGCTAGCGGGAGGGCCGTTCTTC.

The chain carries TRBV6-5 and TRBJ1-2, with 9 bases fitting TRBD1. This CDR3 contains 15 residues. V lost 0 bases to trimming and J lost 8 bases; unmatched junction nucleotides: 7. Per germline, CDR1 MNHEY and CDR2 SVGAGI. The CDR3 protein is CASSYSWTGESGYTF. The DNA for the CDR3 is TGTGCCAGCAGTTACTCCTGGACAGGGGAGAGCGGCTACACCTTC.

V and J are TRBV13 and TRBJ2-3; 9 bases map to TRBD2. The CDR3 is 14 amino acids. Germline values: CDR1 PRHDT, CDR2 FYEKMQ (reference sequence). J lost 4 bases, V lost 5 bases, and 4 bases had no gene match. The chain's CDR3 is CASSLRLAADTQYF. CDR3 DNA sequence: TGTGCCAGCAGCCTCCGACTAGCGGCAGATACGCAGTATTTT.

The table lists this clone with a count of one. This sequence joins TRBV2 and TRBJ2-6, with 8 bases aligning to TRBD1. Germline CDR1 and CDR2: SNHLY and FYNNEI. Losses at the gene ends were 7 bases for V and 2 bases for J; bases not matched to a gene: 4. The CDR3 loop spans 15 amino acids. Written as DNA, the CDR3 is TGTGCCAGCAAAGACAGGGGAGCTGGGGCCAACGTCCTGACTTTC. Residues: CASKDRGAGANVLTF.

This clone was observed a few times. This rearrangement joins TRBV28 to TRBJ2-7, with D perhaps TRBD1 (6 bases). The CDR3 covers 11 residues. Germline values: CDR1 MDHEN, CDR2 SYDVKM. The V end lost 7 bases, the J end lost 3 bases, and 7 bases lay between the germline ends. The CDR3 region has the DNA TGTGCCAGCATACAGGGCTACGAGCAGTACTTC. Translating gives CASIQGYEQYF.

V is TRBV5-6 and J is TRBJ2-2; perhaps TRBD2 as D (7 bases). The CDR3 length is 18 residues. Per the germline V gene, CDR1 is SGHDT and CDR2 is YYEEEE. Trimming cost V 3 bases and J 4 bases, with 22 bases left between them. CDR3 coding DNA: TGTGCCAGCAGCTCCTGGGGGTATCGGGGGGCGTCCACCGGGGAGCTGTTTTTT. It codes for CASSSWGYRGASTGELFF.

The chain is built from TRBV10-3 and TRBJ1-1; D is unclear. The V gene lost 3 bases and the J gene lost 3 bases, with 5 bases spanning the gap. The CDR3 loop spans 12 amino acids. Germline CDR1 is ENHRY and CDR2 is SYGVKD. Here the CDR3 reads CAISDGDTEAFF. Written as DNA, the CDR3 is TGTGCCATCAGTGATGGAGACACTGAAGCTTTCTTT.

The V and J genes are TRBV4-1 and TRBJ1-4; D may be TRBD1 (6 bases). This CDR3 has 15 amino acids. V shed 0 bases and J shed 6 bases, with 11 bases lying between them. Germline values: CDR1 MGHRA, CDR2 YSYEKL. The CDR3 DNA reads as TGCGCCAGCAGCCAAGATCCAGGGGCGGATGAAAAACTGTTTTTT. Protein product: CASSQDPGADEKLFF.

The CDR3 nucleotides read TGTGCCATCAGCGACCTAGCGGGGACGAACACCGGGGAGCTGTTTTTT. Protein product: CAISDLAGTNTGELFF. This rearrangement joins TRBV10-3 to TRBJ2-2, with TRBD2 matching over 9 bases. Trimming removed 6 bases from V and 0 bases from J; junction bases left unmatched: 5. CDR1 and CDR2 (germline): ENHRY, SYGVKD. The CDR3 contains 16 residues.

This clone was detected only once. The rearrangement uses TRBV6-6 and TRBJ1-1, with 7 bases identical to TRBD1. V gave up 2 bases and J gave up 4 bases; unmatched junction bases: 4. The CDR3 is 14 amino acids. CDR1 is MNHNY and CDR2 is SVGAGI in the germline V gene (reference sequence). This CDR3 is CASSYRGLGTEAFF. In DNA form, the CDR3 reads TGTGCCAGCAGTTACAGGGGGCTAGGCACTGAAGCTTTCTTT.

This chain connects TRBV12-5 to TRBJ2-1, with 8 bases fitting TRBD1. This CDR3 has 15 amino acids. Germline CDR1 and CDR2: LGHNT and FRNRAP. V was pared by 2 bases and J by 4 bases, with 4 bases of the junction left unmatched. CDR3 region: CASGLSGGQYNEQFF. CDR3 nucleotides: TGTGCTAGTGGTTTGTCAGGGGGCCAATACAATGAGCAGTTCTTC. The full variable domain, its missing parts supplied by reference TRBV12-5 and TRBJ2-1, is DARVTQTPRHKVTEMGQEVTMRCQPILGHNTVFWYRQTMMQGLELLAYFRNRAPLDDSGMPKDRFSAEMPDATLATLKIQPSEPRDSAVYFCASGLSGGQYNEQFFGPGTRLTVL.

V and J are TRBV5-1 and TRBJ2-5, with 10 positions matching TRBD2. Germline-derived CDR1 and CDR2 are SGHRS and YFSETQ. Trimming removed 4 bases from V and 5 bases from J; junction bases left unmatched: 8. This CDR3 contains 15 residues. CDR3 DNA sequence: TGCGCCAGCAGCCTTTTAGCGGGAGGAGGGGAGACCCAGTACTTC. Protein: CASSLLAGGGETQYF.

The CDR3 loop is CASRAHAGANTGELFF. CDR3 nucleotides: TGTGCCAGCAGAGCACACGCGGGCGCGAACACCGGGGAGCTGTTTTTT. The rearrangement uses TRBV7-2 and TRBJ2-2, with D possibly TRBD2 on 5 matching bases. The CDR3 runs to 16 residues. Trimming took 6 bases from V and 0 from J, leaving 14 bases between them. CDR1 is SGHTA, CDR2 FQGNSA, per germline. The complete variable domain, with remaining parts taken from reference TRBV7-2 and TRBJ2-2, reads GAGVSQSPSNKVTEKGKDVELRCDPISGHTALYWYRQSLGQGLEFLIYFQGNSAPDKSGLPSDRFSAERTGGSVSTLTIQRTQQEDSAVYLCASRAHAGANTGELFFGEGSRLTVL.

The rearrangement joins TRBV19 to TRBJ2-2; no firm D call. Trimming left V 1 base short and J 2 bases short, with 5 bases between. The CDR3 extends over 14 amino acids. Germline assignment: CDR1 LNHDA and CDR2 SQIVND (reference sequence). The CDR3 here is CASSIARNTGELFF. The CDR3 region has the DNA TGTGCCAGTAGTATAGCGCGCAACACCGGGGAGCTGTTTTTT. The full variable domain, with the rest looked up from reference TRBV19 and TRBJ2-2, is DGGITQSPKYLFRKEGQNVTLSCEQNLNHDAMYWYRQDPGQGLRLIYYSQIVNDFQKGDIAEGYSVSREKKESFPLTVTSAQKNPTAFYLCASSIARNTGELFFGEGSRLTVL.

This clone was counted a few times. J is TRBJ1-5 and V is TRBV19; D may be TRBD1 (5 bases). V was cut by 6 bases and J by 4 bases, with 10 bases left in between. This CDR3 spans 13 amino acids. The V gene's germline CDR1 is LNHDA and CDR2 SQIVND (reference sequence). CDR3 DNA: TGTGCCAGTAGGGGGCAGATTAATCAGCCCCAGCATTTT. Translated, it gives CASRGQINQPQHF.

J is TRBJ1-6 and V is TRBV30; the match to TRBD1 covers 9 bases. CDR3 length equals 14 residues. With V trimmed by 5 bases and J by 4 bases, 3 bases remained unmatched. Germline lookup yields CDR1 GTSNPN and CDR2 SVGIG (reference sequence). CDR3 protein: CAWGQGFYNSPLHF. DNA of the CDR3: TGTGCCTGGGGACAGGGGTTTTATAATTCACCCCTCCACTTT.

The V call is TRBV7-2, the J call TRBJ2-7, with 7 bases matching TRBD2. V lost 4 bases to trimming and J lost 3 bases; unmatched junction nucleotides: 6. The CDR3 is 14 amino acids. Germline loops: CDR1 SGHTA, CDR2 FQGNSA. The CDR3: CASSSAGDGYEQYF. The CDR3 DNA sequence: TGTGCCAGCAGCTCCGCGGGGGATGGCTACGAGCAGTACTTC. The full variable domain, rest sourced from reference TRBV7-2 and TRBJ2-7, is GAGVSQSPSNKVTEKGKDVELRCDPISGHTALYWYRQSLGQGLEFLIYFQGNSAPDKSGLPSDRFSAERTGGSVSTLTIQRTQQEDSAVYLCASSSAGDGYEQYFGPGTRLTVT.

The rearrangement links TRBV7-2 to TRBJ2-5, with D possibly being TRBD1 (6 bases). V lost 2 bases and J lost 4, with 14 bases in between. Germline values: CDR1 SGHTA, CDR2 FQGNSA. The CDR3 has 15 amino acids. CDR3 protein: CASSLRSGRGETQYF. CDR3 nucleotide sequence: TGTGCCAGCAGCTTACGGTCGGGCAGGGGAGAGACCCAGTACTTC. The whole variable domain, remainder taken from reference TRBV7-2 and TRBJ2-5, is GAGVSQSPSNKVTEKGKDVELRCDPISGHTALYWYRQSLGQGLEFLIYFQGNSAPDKSGLPSDRFSAERTGGSVSTLTIQRTQQEDSAVYLCASSLRSGRGETQYFGPGTRLLVL.

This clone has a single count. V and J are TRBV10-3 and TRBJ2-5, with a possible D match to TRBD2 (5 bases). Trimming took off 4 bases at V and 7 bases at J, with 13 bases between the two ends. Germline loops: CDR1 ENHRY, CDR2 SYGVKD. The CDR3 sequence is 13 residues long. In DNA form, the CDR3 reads TGTGCCATCAGTGGCGGGTACGAAGGGACCCAGTACTTC. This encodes CAISGGYEGTQYF.

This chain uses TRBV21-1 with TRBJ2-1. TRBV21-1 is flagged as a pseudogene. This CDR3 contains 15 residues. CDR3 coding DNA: TGTGCCAGCAGCCGCCCGGCCTTATGGTACAATGAGCAGTTCTTC. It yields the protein CASSRPALWYNEQFF.

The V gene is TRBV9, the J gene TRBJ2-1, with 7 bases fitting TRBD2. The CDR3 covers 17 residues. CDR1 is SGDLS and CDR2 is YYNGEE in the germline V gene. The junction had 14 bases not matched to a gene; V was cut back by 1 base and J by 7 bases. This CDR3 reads CASSVTPLGGPFNEQFF. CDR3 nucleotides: TGTGCCAGCAGCGTAACTCCGTTGGGAGGGCCTTTTAATGAGCAGTTCTTC.

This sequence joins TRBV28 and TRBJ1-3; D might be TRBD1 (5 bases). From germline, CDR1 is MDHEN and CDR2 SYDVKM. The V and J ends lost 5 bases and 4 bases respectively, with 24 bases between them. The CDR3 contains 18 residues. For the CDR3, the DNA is TGTGCCAGCAGTCCACACAATCAGGGAGGGCCTATGGGAAACACCATATATTTT. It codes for CASSPHNQGGPMGNTIYF.

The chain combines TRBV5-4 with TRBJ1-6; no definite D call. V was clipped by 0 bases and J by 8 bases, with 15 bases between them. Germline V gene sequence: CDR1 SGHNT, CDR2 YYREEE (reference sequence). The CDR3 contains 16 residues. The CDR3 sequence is CASSLDGGNLHSPLHF. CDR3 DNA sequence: TGTGCCAGCAGCTTGGACGGAGGGAACCTCCATTCACCCCTCCACTTT.

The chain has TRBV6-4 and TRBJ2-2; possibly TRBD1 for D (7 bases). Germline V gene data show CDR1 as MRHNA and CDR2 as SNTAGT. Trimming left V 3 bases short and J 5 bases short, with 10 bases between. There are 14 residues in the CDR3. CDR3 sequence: CASSEQGGTGELFF. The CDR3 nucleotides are TGTGCCAGCAGTGAGCAGGGGGGAACCGGGGAGCTGTTTTTT.